A few counts support the clone carrying this T cell receptor beta chain. Its antigen remains unidentified. This sample stems from a study of post-analysis software for immune sequencing data. Researchers reported that TCR beta cDNA libraries carried unique molecular identifiers. Input populations of roughly 0.95 to 10 million T cells gave rise to approximately 500,000 cDNA molecules. TCRdb re-analysed the PCR reads in MiXCR, keeping a single row per CDR3 protein. Of 380,000 or so distinct CDR3 sequences in the sample, approximately 33% were seen once. Findings and caveats of the study: Compared with controls, patients had more of five TRBV segments, including TRBV5-6, TRBV5-1 and TRBV20-1. There was significantly lower normalized Chao1 diversity in multiple sclerosis patients than in controls.

V dropped 2 bases and J dropped 5; count of bases not matched to a gene: 7. Germline CDR1 and CDR2: SGDLS and YYNGEE. The CDR3 runs to 15 residues. Material for sequencing was blood. The receptor was isolated from a girl between 10 and 17 years old with multiple sclerosis. This chain connects TRBV9 to TRBJ2-7, with 10 nucleotides matching TRBD1. The CDR3 DNA reads as TGTGCCAGCAGCGTTGCGGGACAGGGGTTCGACGAGCAGTACTTC. It codes for CASSVAGQGFDEQYF.